The 16 T cell receptor beta chains listed next were all sequenced from one sample in a study of blood T cell repertoires in COVID-19 (TCRdb year 2020). Receptor libraries were prepared by the immunoSEQ multiplex PCR assay. TCRdb's version of the immuneACCESS table is confined to in-frame rearrangements and falls short of the full clone set. An unresolved V gene accounts for under half of the shortfall where checked; the remainder is of unknown origin. In this sample the table shows under 100,000 clones, just under 85% of which occur a single time. Around 3.7% of the sample is held by the ten biggest clonotypes. Sequences were obtained from peripheral blood. The receptors stem from a man aged 45-65 years with acute or convalescent COVID-19.

V gene TRBV5-4 combines with J gene TRBJ2-2; TRBD1 agrees at 8 bases. Unmatched junction bases numbered 3, after V lost 4 bases and J lost 1 base. Germline CDR1 reads SGHNT; CDR2 reads YYREEE (reference sequence). The CDR3 loop spans 15 amino acids. DNA for the CDR3: TGTGCCAGCAGCCCCGGACAGGGGAACACCGGGGAGCTGTTTTTT. Translating it yields CASSPGQGNTGELFF.

The chain employs TRBV7-7 and TRBJ1-6; 7 nucleotides match TRBD1. Germline-derived CDR1 and CDR2 are SSHAT and FNYEAQ (reference sequence). This CDR3 comprises 17 residues. Unmatched junction bases numbered 13, after V lost 5 bases and J lost 6 bases. CDR3 loop: CASSRRDRTGPNSPLHF. CDR3 DNA: TGTGCCAGCAGCCGGAGGGACAGAACGGGTCCTAATTCACCCCTCCACTTT.

This rearrangement joins TRBV18 to TRBJ1-2, with a weak D call TRBD1 (5 bases). Trimming stripped 2 bases from V and 6 bases from J, with 22 bases between. Germline V CDR1 and CDR2: KGHSH, LQKENI. This CDR3 is built from 17 residues. In DNA form, the CDR3 reads TGTGCCAGCTCACCAGACGCGACCGGTTGGGGGGGAGATGGCTACACCTTC. Translating it yields CASSPDATGWGGDGYTF. The entire variable domain, with the rest obtained from reference TRBV18 and TRBJ1-2, is as follows: NAGVMQNPRHLVRRRGQEARLRCSPMKGHSHVYWYRQLPEEGLKFMVYLQKENIIDESGMPKERFSAEFPKEGPSILRIQQVVRGDSAAYFCASSPDATGWGGDGYTFGSGTRLTVV.

The chain has TRBV19 and TRBJ1-1, with D perhaps matching TRBD1 (5 bases). V gave up 3 bases and J gave up 5 bases, with 10 bases separating them. There are 13 residues in the CDR3. Germline loops: CDR1 LNHDA, CDR2 SQIVND (reference sequence). The CDR3 sequence: CASSILEGTEAFF. CDR3 nucleotides: TGTGCCAGTAGTATCTTGGAGGGGACTGAAGCTTTCTTT.

The rearrangement uses TRBV29-1 and TRBJ1-5; TRBD1 agrees at 7 bases. The trim removed 5 bases at V and 4 bases at J, leaving 5 bases unmatched. The CDR3 has 13 residues. Germline assignment: CDR1 SQVTM and CDR2 ANQGSEA. DNA of the CDR3: TGCAGCGTTCGGGACAGCATTAATCAGCCCCAGCATTTT. Its protein product is CSVRDSINQPQHF.

With regard to this clone: One end of the junction varies from germline; a read error may be responsible. The V and J genes are TRBV11-2 and TRBJ2-7, with 12 bases that match TRBD2. CDR1 is SGHAT and CDR2 is FQNNGV in the germline V gene. This CDR3 spans 15 amino acids. The CDR3 sequence: CASSLDELAGGNAHF. The CDR3 DNA is TGTGCCAGCAGCTTAGATGAACTAGCGGGGGGAAATGCGCACTTC.

The V call is TRBV5-4, the J call TRBJ1-1; 10 bases map to TRBD1. Germline trimming cut 4 bases from V and 5 bases from J; bases unmatched to any gene: 11. The CDR3 is 16 residues long. Germline lookup yields CDR1 SGHNT and CDR2 YYREEE (reference sequence). CDR3 in amino acids: CASSLGQGVLDTEAFF. The CDR3 DNA is TGTGCCAGCAGCCTAGGACAGGGGGTTTTAGATACTGAAGCTTTCTTT.

The rearrangement links TRBV6-6 to TRBJ1-5; D call uncertain. The CDR3 covers 14 residues. Trimming left V 6 bases short and J 6 bases short, with 15 bases between. Germline-derived CDR1 and CDR2 are MNHNY and SVGAGI (reference sequence). CDR3 in amino acids: CASSPGGSGQPQHF. The CDR3 DNA is TGTGCCAGCAGCCCCGGCGGTTCTGGTCAGCCCCAGCATTTT.

A few counts support this clone. The CDR3 nucleotides read TGTGCCAGTAGTATTCAAGGGGCCAACACTGAAGCTTTCTTT. It codes for CASSIQGANTEAFF. This chain joins TRBV19 and TRBJ1-1; D is perhaps TRBD1 (5 bases). The CDR3 spans 14 residues. The V end was cut by 3 bases, the J end by 2 bases, with 10 bases between. Looked up from germline, CDR1 is LNHDA and CDR2 is SQIVND (reference sequence).

The chain has TRBV7-3 and TRBJ2-7, with 10 bases identical to TRBD2. The CDR3 sequence is 15 residues long. J gave up 6 bases and V 4 bases, and 9 bases lay outside the gene matches. The germline gives CDR1 SGHTA, CDR2 FQGTGA. CDR3 residues: CASSYPSGGFFEQYF. The CDR3 region has the DNA TGTGCCAGCAGCTATCCTAGCGGGGGTTTCTTCGAGCAGTACTTC.

The J gene is TRBJ2-5, the V gene TRBV24-1; TRBD2 matches 9 bases. Trimming cost V 3 bases and J 0 bases; bases outside gene matches: 1. This CDR3 contains 15 residues. Germline CDR1 KGHDR, CDR2 SFDVKD. The CDR3 nucleotides are TGTGCCACCAGTGATATAGCGGGGGACCAAGAGACCCAGTACTTC. Translated: CATSDIAGDQETQYF.

This chain joins TRBV7-3 and TRBJ2-7, with unresolved D. Germline CDR1 reads SGHTA; CDR2 reads FQGTGA. The V end lost 5 bases, the J end lost 3 bases, and 5 bases lay between the germline ends. CDR3 size: 11 residues. The CDR3 nucleotides are TGTGCCAGCAGCCCGTACTACGAGCAGTACTTC. Translating it yields CASSPYYEQYF.

The rearrangement links TRBV2 to TRBJ2-2; unclear D gene. The CDR3 has 14 amino acids. Germline assignment: CDR1 SNHLY and CDR2 FYNNEI. V lost 2 bases, J lost 4 bases, and 8 bases lay in between. The CDR3 is CASSERIGTGELFF. The CDR3 DNA reads TGTGCCAGCAGTGAACGTATCGGCACCGGGGAGCTGTTTTTT.

This rearrangement joins TRBV10-2 to TRBJ1-5; no clear D gene. The CDR3 loop spans 14 amino acids. V was cut by 5 bases and J by 0 bases, with 8 bases left in between. CDR1 is WSHSY and CDR2 is SAAADI in the germline V gene. This CDR3 reads CASSLGLSNQPQHF. The CDR3 nucleotides are TGCGCCAGCAGTTTAGGACTTAGCAATCAGCCCCAGCATTTT.

The genes are TRBV4-3 and TRBJ2-1; 10 bases fit TRBD2. The germline CDR1 and CDR2 sequences are LGHNA and YSLEER. This CDR3 comprises 15 residues. J gave up 4 bases and V 3 bases, and 3 bases lay outside the gene matches. The DNA for the CDR3 is TGCGCCAGCAGCCAGCCTAGCGGGGGTTACAATGAGCAGTTCTTC. Translated, it gives CASSQPSGGYNEQFF.

The genes are TRBV5-4 and TRBJ1-1; no clear D. Trimming pared 4 bases from V and 1 base from J, leaving 11 bases between. This CDR3 spans 14 amino acids. Germline loops: CDR1 SGHNT, CDR2 YYREEE (reference sequence). The CDR3 reads CASSLLATNTEAFF. The CDR3 DNA sequence: TGTGCCAGCAGCCTGTTAGCCACGAACACTGAAGCTTTCTTT.